One sample yielded the 14 T cell receptor beta chains listed below, sequenced in a study of T cells in Graves' hyperthyroidism and ophthalmopathy. Template material for amplifying TCR beta CDR3 regions consisted of RNA transcripts. An initial round of RT-PCR targeting the TCR CDR3 relied on the HTBI primer set. TCRdb called the multiplex PCR reads again in MiXCR, with one record for every CDR3 protein. The data show 700,000 or so distinct CDR3 sequences, roughly 15% seen once. The sequenced sample consisted of blood. The receptors originated from a young man with Graves' hyperthyroidism.

This clonotype occurred many times. The chain recombines TRBV11-1 with TRBJ2-7; D not resolved. The CDR3 length is 14 residues. Germline-derived CDR1 and CDR2 are SGHAT and FQDESV (reference sequence). Trimming removed 3 bases at V and 6 bases at J, with 15 bases between. The CDR3 nucleotides read TGTGCCAGCAGCTTTGAAGTCGTTCGATCCGAGCAGTACTTC. Residues: CASSFEVVRSEQYF.

The chain employs TRBV27 and TRBJ2-2; possible D gene TRBD2, 5 bases. This CDR3 spans 16 amino acids. V lost 5 bases and J lost 4, with 17 bases in between. CDR1 MNHEY and CDR2 SMNVEV come from the germline V gene (reference sequence). Here the CDR3 DNA reads TGTGCCAGCAGTCCCGGAAGAGCGGCGAGCACCGGGGAGCTGTTTTTT. This sequence encodes CASSPGRAASTGELFF.

This clonotype showed up just a few times. This chain uses TRBV18 with TRBJ2-3; 7 bases fit TRBD2. Germline assignment: CDR1 KGHSH and CDR2 LQKENI. The CDR3 loop spans 16 amino acids. The ends lost 1 base at V and 1 base at J; junction bases unmatched: 5. The CDR3, as DNA: TGTGCCAGCTCACCACAGGCGGGAGTGGGCACAGATACGCAGTATTTT. It is translated as CASSPQAGVGTDTQYF.

This clonotype was counted only a few times. The CDR3 DNA reads TGTGCCAGCTCAGCTGGACTAGCGGAAGCCTACGAGCAGTACTTC. Translating it yields CASSAGLAEAYEQYF. The chain links TRBV18 to TRBJ2-7, with TRBD2 matching 10 bases. The CDR3 contains 15 residues. The J segment lost 2 bases and the V segment lost 5 bases, leaving 6 bases of the junction unmatched. Germline V gene sequence: CDR1 KGHSH, CDR2 LQKENI.

This clonotype was observed a few times. The chain carries TRBV7-7 and TRBJ2-3, with D tentatively TRBD1 or TRBD2 (5 bases each). Trimming removed 2 bases at V and 4 bases at J, with 10 bases between. This CDR3 is built from 14 residues. The germline gives CDR1 SSHAT, CDR2 FNYEAQ (reference sequence). CDR3 in amino acids: CASSLSRDADTQYF. As DNA, the CDR3 is TGTGCCAGCAGCTTAAGCAGGGACGCAGATACGCAGTATTTT.

The table lists this clonotype with many counts. This sequence joins TRBV7-2 and TRBJ2-7; 8 bases line up with TRBD1. CDR3 length: 15 amino acids. Germline V gene data show CDR1 as SGHTA and CDR2 as FQGNSA. V lost 4 bases to trimming and J lost 4 bases; unmatched junction nucleotides: 9. The CDR3, as DNA: TGTGCCAGCAGCTCGACCGGACAGGGCGTATACGAGCAGTACTTC. This translates into CASSSTGQGVYEQYF.

The V call is TRBV9, the J call TRBJ1-2, with D maybe TRBD1 (6 bases). The CDR3 is 15 amino acids. Per germline, CDR1 SGDLS and CDR2 YYNGEE. V was pared by 2 bases and J by 6 bases, with 17 bases between. This CDR3 is CASSVARGDKNGYTF. CDR3 nucleotides: TGTGCCAGCAGCGTCGCCAGGGGAGATAAGAATGGCTACACCTTC.

This clonotype was found a few times. The gene calls are TRBV10-3 and TRBJ2-5, with unresolved D. Germline lookup yields CDR1 ENHRY and CDR2 SYGVKD. The V and J ends lost 0 bases and 2 bases respectively, with 7 bases between them. The CDR3 consists of 14 residues. The CDR3: CAISESGLQETQYF. CDR3 coding DNA: TGTGCCATCAGTGAGTCCGGATTACAAGAGACCCAGTACTTC.

This rearrangement joins TRBV18 to TRBJ1-3; 7 nucleotides match TRBD1. Losses at the gene ends were 3 bases for V and 4 bases for J; bases not matched to a gene: 6. Looked up from germline, CDR1 is KGHSH and CDR2 is LQKENI. The CDR3 extends over 15 amino acids. CDR3: CASSPTTGSGNTIYF. CDR3 DNA sequence: TGTGCCAGCTCACCGACGACAGGGTCAGGAAACACCATATATTTT.

Ten or more counts support this clonotype. The rearrangement uses TRBV28 and TRBJ2-1, with D possibly being TRBD1 (5 bases). Trimming took off 10 bases at V and 3 bases at J, with 16 bases between the two ends. CDR3 size: 14 residues. CDR1 and CDR2 from the germline V gene are MDHEN and SYDVKM. The CDR3 nucleotides are TGTGCCACCATGCAGGGTGCCCGCTACAATGAGCAGTTCTTC. It specifies CATMQGARYNEQFF.

This clonotype was seen more than once but under ten times. The rearrangement links TRBV29-1 to TRBJ1-4; D not resolved. This CDR3 comprises 12 residues. Trimming shortened V by 4 bases and J by 0 bases, and 3 bases separated the two germline ends. Germline values: CDR1 SQVTM, CDR2 ANQGSEA. CDR3 nucleotides: TGCAGCGTTGCCGCAACTAATGAAAAACTGTTTTTT. It yields the protein CSVAATNEKLFF. The full variable domain, in which reference TRBV29-1 and TRBJ1-4 provide the parts outside the CDR3, is SAVISQKPSRDICQRGTSLTIQCQVDSQVTMMFWYRQQPGQSLTLIATANQGSEATYESGFVIDKFPISRPNLTFSTLTVSNMSPEDSSIYLCSVAATNEKLFFGSGTQLSVL.

The chain joins TRBV6-5 to TRBJ2-2; unclear D gene. This CDR3 region has 16 residues. CDR1 MNHEY and CDR2 SVGAGI come from the germline V gene. With 3 bases removed from V and 5 bases from J, the gap between germline ends came to 16 bases. The CDR3 here is CASSYLQGVRTGELFF. The CDR3 DNA sequence: TGTGCCAGCAGTTATTTGCAAGGAGTGAGGACCGGGGAGCTGTTTTTT.

The V and J genes are TRBV7-2 and TRBJ1-5, with D uncertain. The CDR3 runs 16 residues. Germline V gene data show CDR1 as SGHTA and CDR2 as FQGNSA. Trimming removed 3 bases from V and 3 bases from J, with 15 bases in between. In DNA form, the CDR3 reads TGTGCCAGCAGCTTTCAGGCAGGACTGCTCAATCAGCCCCAGCATTTT. Translation gives CASSFQAGLLNQPQHF.

In this sample, this clonotype turned up many times. The rearrangement uses TRBV24-1 and TRBJ1-1; D is uncertain. The CDR3 covers 12 residues. The V end was cut by 3 bases, the J end by 3 bases, with 4 bases between. From germline, CDR1 is KGHDR and CDR2 SFDVKD. The CDR3 sequence: CATSDKYTEAFF. The DNA for the CDR3 is TGTGCCACCAGTGATAAGTACACTGAAGCTTTCTTT.